A selection of T cell receptor beta chains follows, all from one sample in a study of metastatic and nonmetastatic thyroid tumors. TCRdb re-clonotyped the PCR reads through MiXCR. The sample records 18,000 or so clones, more than 25% being singletons. Source material: tumor tissue. These receptors were collected from a female donor with papillary thyroid cancer or a benign thyroid nodule (not recorded which). Some clones in this sample may be carry-over from other donors' samples. CDR3s include the opening cysteine and the closing phenylalanine or tryptophan. D genes are given only for firm matches. Where a row states a size, it is once, few, many or the class of an expanded clone; other rows omit it.

V,size,J,D,CDR3,DNA
TRBV19,medium-sized,TRBJ2-2,TRBD2,CASSIHSGRASGELFF,TGTGCCAGTAGTATTCATAGCGGGAGGGCCTCCGGGGAGCTGTTTTTT
TRBV28,-,TRBJ1-2,-,CASSLYIYGYTF,TGTGCCAGCAGTTTATACATCTATGGCTACACCTTC
TRBV27,-,TRBJ2-1,TRBD2,CASGLWGTSGSYNERFF,TGTGCCAGCGGGCTATGGGGGACTAGCGGATCCTACAATGAGCGGTTCTTC
TRBV28,-,TRBJ2-5,-,CASSSQIQETQYF,TGTGCCAGCAGTTCCCAAATCCAAGAGACCCAGTACTTC
TRBV7-2,medium-sized,TRBJ1-2,-,CASSLGGSGYGYTF,TGTGCCAGCAGCTTAGGGGGGTCGGGCTATGGCTACACCTTC
TRBV12-3/TRBV12-4,-,TRBJ1-2,TRBD1,CASSGNSPGQGWRGYTF,TGTGCCAGCAGTGGAAACTCCCCGGGACAGGGCTGGCGTGGCTACACCTTC
TRBV11-1,-,TRBJ2-1,TRBD2,CASSFRASGELSSYNEQFF,TGTGCCAGCAGCTTTAGGGCTAGCGGGGAATTGAGCTCCTACAATGAGCAGTTCTTC
TRBV21-1,-,TRBJ2-3,-,CASSSPHSSPLSTDTQYF,TGTGCCAGCAGCTCTCCTCACTCTAGCCCACTAAGCACAGATACGCAGTATTTT
TRBV6-1,few,TRBJ2-1,-,CASSLQDGLNEQFF,TGTGCCAGCAGCCTACAAGATGGGCTCAATGAGCAGTTCTTC
TRBV2,-,TRBJ2-7,TRBD1,CASRAGTGNSYEQYF,TGTGCCAGCAGGGCCGGGACAGGGAACTCCTACGAGCAGTACTTC
TRBV7-9,many,TRBJ1-2,-,CASSLDRDITPYGYTF,TGTGCCAGCAGCCTGGACCGGGACATCACACCCTATGGCTACACCTTC
TRBV2,-,TRBJ1-2,TRBD1,CASRKDRGPGTDGYTF,TGTGCCAGCAGGAAGGACAGGGGGCCGGGGACCGATGGCTACACCTTC
TRBV20-1,many,TRBJ1-5,-,CSASYFQQPRHF,TGCAGTGCTAGCTACTTTCAGCAGCCCCGGCATTTT
TRBV4-3,-,TRBJ2-7,-,CASSQDSGNYEQYF,TGCGCCAGCAGCCAAGATTCGGGGAACTACGAGCAGTACTTC